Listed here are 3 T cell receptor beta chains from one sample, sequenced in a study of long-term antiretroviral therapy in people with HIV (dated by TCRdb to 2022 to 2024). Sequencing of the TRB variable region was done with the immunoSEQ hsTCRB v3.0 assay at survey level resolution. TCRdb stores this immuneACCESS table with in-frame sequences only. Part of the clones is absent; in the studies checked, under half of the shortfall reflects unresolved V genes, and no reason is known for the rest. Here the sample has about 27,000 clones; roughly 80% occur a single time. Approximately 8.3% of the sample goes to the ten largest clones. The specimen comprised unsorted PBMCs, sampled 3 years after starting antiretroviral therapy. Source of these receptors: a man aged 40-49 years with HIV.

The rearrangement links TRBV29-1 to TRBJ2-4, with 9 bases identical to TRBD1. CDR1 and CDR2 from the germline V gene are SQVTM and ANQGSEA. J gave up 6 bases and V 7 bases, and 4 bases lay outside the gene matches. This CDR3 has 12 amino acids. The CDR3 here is CSGATGGNIQYF. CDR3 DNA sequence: TGCAGCGGTGCGACAGGGGGAAACATTCAGTACTTC.

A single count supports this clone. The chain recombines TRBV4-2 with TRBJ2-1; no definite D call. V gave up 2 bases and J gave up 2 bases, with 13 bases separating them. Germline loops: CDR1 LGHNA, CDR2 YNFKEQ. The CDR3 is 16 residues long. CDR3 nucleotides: TGTGCCAGCAGCCAACCCGAGAGGCTAGCCTACAATGAGCAGTTCTTC. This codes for CASSQPERLAYNEQFF.

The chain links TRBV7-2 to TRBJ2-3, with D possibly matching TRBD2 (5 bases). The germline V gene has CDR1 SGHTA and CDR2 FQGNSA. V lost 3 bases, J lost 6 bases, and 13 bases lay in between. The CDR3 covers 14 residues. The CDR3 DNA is TGTGCCAGCAGCTTTCGAACTAGTGGCGATACGCAGTATTTT. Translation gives CASSFRTSGDTQYF.